This TCR beta chain emerged from a study of blood T cells in healthy people across ages. Regarding the study as a whole: Expanded clonotype shifts may have been confounded, as the donors had an unknown CMV status. Naive T cell percentage and TCR beta diversity correlated strongly.

Through a sample-barcoded 5' primer and a J-beta primer mix, a second PCR was run for roughly 6 to 11 cycles. TCRdb used MiXCR to reprocess the 5' RACE reads, holding one entry per CDR3 protein. The table records fewer than 750,000 distinct CDR3 sequences, roughly half of them present only once. Turning to this clonotype: Its antigen is currently unknown.

CDR1 is LGHDT, CDR2 YNNKEL, per germline (reference sequence). The CDR3 loop spans 15 amino acids. The V segment lost 1 base and the J segment 5 bases; nucleotides outside the gene matches: 5. Total RNA was isolated from each sample in quantities of at least 6 micrograms. The receptor comes from a woman of 80 years or more in good health. The specimen was blood. The rearrangement uses TRBV3-1 and TRBJ2-1, with 7 bases that match TRBD2. CDR3: CASSQGLAVNNEQFF. Here the CDR3 DNA reads TGTGCCAGCAGCCAAGGTCTAGCGGTAAACAATGAGCAGTTCTTC.